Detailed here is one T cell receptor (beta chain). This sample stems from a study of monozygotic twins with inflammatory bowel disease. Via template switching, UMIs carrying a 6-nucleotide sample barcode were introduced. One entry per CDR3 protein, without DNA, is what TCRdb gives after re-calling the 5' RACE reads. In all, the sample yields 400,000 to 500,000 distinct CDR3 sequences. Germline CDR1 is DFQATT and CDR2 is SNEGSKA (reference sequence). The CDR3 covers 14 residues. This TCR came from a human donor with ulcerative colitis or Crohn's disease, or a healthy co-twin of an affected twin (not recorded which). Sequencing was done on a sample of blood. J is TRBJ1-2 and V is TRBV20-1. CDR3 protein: CSAINLSINYGYTF.